Listed below are T cell receptor beta chains from one sample, sequenced in a study of T-cell reconstitution after alpha-beta-depleted transplantation in children. MiXCR, applied by TCRdb to the PCR reads, yields one record per CDR3 protein. The data show about 400,000 distinct CDR3 sequences, with under 20% seen just once and approximately 28% held by the top ten. The sequenced sample was PBMCs, mostly from graft donor cells, obtained 360 days after TCRalphabeta/CD19-depleted stem cell transplant. These receptors came from a boy in the first two years of life who had a stem cell transplant for Wiskott-Aldrich syndrome, so the T cells may come from the graft donor. CDR3s include the opening cysteine and the closing phenylalanine or tryptophan. Fields, in order: V gene, clone size, J gene, D gene, CDR3 protein, CDR3 DNA. D genes are given only for firm matches. Clone size is stated in some rows and not others, as once, few, many or a class when expanded.

TRBV29-1	-	TRBJ2-5	-	CSVDTKGRQTQYF	TGCAGCGTTGATACTAAAGGACGCCAGACCCAGTACTTC
TRBV12-3/TRBV12-4	many	TRBJ2-1	TRBD1	CASSRTGSYNEQFF	TGTGCCAGCAGCCGGACAGGGTCCTACAATGAGCAGTTCTTC
TRBV6-1	many	TRBJ2-7	-	CASSLGHLAYEQYF	TGTGCCAGCAGTCTAGGACACCTTGCCTACGAGCAGTACTTC
TRBV24-1	-	TRBJ2-5	TRBD1	CATSETGETLYF	TGTGCCACCAGTGAGACAGGGGAGACCCTGTACTTC
TRBV5-1	few	TRBJ2-7	TRBD2	CASSWGLAGRNEQYF	TGCGCCAGCAGCTGGGGACTAGCGGGGAGGAACGAGCAGTACTTC
TRBV5-8	few	TRBJ2-7	TRBD2	CASSPLSGVSYEQYF	TGTGCCAGCAGCCCCCTAAGCGGGGTCTCCTACGAGCAGTACTTC
TRBV12-3/TRBV12-4	many	TRBJ1-2	-	CASSTHTNGYTF	TGTGCCAGCAGTACCCACACGAATGGCTACACCTTC
TRBV27	-	TRBJ1-5	-	CASTQSAGQPQHF	TGTGCCAGCACCCAGAGCGCGGGTCAGCCCCAGCATTTT
TRBV20-1	many	TRBJ2-7	TRBD1	CSARPPGRGISEQYF	TGCAGTGCTAGGCCCCCGGGCAGGGGGATTTCCGAGCAGTACTTC
TRBV7-2	once	TRBJ2-4	-	CASSLDLWNIQYF	TGTGCCAGCAGCTTGGACCTTTGGAACATTCAGTACTTC
TRBV7-9	-	TRBJ2-5	-	CASSLNSRETQYF	TGTGCCAGCAGCTTAAATTCGAGAGAGACCCAGTACTTC
TRBV12-3/TRBV12-4	few	TRBJ2-4	TRBD1	CASSWTGKRIAKNIQYF	TGTGCCAGCAGTTGGACAGGGAAAAGGATAGCCAAAAACATTCAGTACTTC
TRBV6-5	-	TRBJ2-1	TRBD1	CASSQTTAGQGAGEQFF	TGTGCCAGCAGTCAGACCACCGCGGGACAGGGGGCTGGTGAGCAGTTCTTC
TRBV11-3	-	TRBJ2-1	-	CASSLGGSEQFF	TGTGCCAGCAGCTTAGGAGGGAGTGAGCAGTTCTTC
TRBV5-1	few	TRBJ2-2	TRBD2	CASRAPGLAGIGELFF	TGCGCCAGCAGGGCGCCCGGGCTAGCGGGGATCGGGGAGCTGTTTTTT